One sample yielded the 30 T cell receptor beta chains listed below, sequenced in a study of CD8+CD57+ T cells in acquired aplastic anemia. Researchers used genomic DNA as the template to profile TCR beta VDJ and CDR3. TCRdb reprocessed the reads with MiXCR, giving one entry per CDR3 protein. The sample consists of around 200,000 distinct CDR3 sequences, roughly 60% of them appearing once. The sequenced patients had an expansion of CD8+CD57+ cells seen by flow cytometry. The specimen sequenced was sorted CD4+, CD8+, or CD8+CD57+ T cells (not recorded which) from PBMCs. All receptors derive from a human donor with aplastic anemia.

J is TRBJ1-2 and V is TRBV20-1, with 7 bases matching TRBD1. Germline trimming cut 0 bases from V and 7 bases from J; bases unmatched to any gene: 11. The germline gives CDR1 DFQATT, CDR2 SNEGSKA (reference sequence). The CDR3 runs 15 residues. This chain's CDR3 is CSARDQGLRGIGYTF. The CDR3 DNA is TGCAGTGCTAGAGATCAGGGTCTCAGGGGGATTGGCTACACCTTC.

This clonotype has at least ten counts. V and J are TRBV25-1 and TRBJ1-2; D perhaps matches TRBD1 (5 bases). The CDR3 loop spans 15 amino acids. The V gene lost 2 bases and the J gene lost 8 bases, with 18 bases spanning the gap. In germline, CDR1 is MGHDK, CDR2 SYGVNS. DNA for the CDR3: TGTGCCAGCAGTGAAACAACGTCAGGGTTTGAGGGCTACACCTTC. Residues: CASSETTSGFEGYTF.

The chain carries TRBV19 and TRBJ1-2; possibly TRBD1 for D (5 bases). Trimming removed 5 bases at V and 2 bases at J, with 24 bases between. The CDR3 loop spans 18 amino acids. Germline CDR1 LNHDA, CDR2 SQIVND (reference sequence). The DNA of the CDR3 is TGTGCCAGTAGTCCCATTACGACTCGATCGGGACCAAACTATGGCTACACCTTC. As protein: CASSPITTRSGPNYGYTF.

V is TRBV28 and J is TRBJ1-5; 9 nucleotides align to TRBD1. J lost 5 bases, V lost 5 bases, and 10 bases had no gene match. The CDR3 covers 16 residues. Germline assignment: CDR1 MDHEN and CDR2 SYDVKM. The CDR3 region has the DNA TGTGCCAGCAGTACCGAACCTACAGGGGGCGATCAGCCCCAGCATTTT. Amino acids: CASSTEPTGGDQPQHF.

The sample holds a few counts of this clonotype. The chain links TRBV10-3 to TRBJ2-7; D perhaps matches TRBD2 (6 bases). V was clipped by 6 bases and J by 5 bases, with 14 bases between them. CDR3 length equals 13 residues. CDR1 and CDR2 from the germline V gene are ENHRY and SYGVKD. The chain's CDR3 is CAIRREPMDEQYF. CDR3 nucleotides: TGTGCCATCAGACGGGAGCCCATGGACGAGCAGTACTTC.

This clonotype was detected only a few times. The chain is built from TRBV30 and TRBJ1-1; unclear D gene. Trimming took off 3 bases at V and 0 bases at J, with 8 bases between the two ends. The length of the CDR3 is 13 residues. CDR1 is GTSNPN, CDR2 SVGIG, per germline (reference sequence). CDR3 in amino acids: CAWRNYLNTEAFF. In DNA, the CDR3 is TGTGCCTGGAGAAATTACTTGAACACTGAAGCTTTCTTT.

This chain joins TRBV29-1 and TRBJ2-7, with D uncertain. Germline CDR1 reads SQVTM; CDR2 reads ANQGSEA. The CDR3 totals 11 residues. Trimming removed 7 bases from V and 2 bases from J, with 9 bases in between. The CDR3 coding sequence is TGCAGCGGGACGGGCACCTACGAGCAGTACTTC. It translates to CSGTGTYEQYF.

J is TRBJ2-7 and V is TRBV25-1, with D uncertain. In germline, CDR1 is MGHDK, CDR2 SYGVNS. The V end was cut by 1 base, the J end by 4 bases, with 8 bases between. This CDR3 region has 13 residues. Here the CDR3 reads CASSELLRYEQYF. For the CDR3, the DNA is TGTGCCAGCAGTGAATTGCTACGATACGAGCAGTACTTC.

This clonotype has only a few counts. The CDR3 loop is CATSTPGRAEAFF. Written as DNA, the CDR3 is TGTGCCACCAGCACGCCAGGGAGGGCTGAAGCTTTCTTT. This chain connects TRBV15 to TRBJ1-1; weak D call: TRBD1 (5 bases). CDR1 LNHNV and CDR2 YYDKDF come from the germline V gene (reference sequence). This CDR3 is built from 13 residues. The V gene lost 4 bases and the J gene lost 6 bases, with 12 bases spanning the gap.

This sequence joins TRBV6-1 and TRBJ1-5; D might be TRBD1 (6 bases). Deletions cut 10 bases from V and 13 bases from J, with 20 bases between. This CDR3 is built from 12 residues. CDR1 and CDR2 from the germline V gene are MNHNS and SASEGT. CDR3 loop: CATWSTGQCQHF. For the CDR3, the DNA is TGTGCCACCTGGTCGACAGGCCAGTGTCAGCATTTT.

In its sample, this clonotype was seen many times. The gene calls are TRBV14 and TRBJ2-1; D possibly corresponds to TRBD2 (6 bases). The CDR3 spans 13 residues. Trimming left V 4 bases short and J 6 bases short, with 10 bases between. Looked up from germline, CDR1 is SGHDN and CDR2 is FVKESK. CDR3 DNA sequence: TGTGCCAGCAGCCCCCGGGGGAGCAATGAGCAGTTCTTC. Protein sequence: CASSPRGSNEQFF. The full variable domain, its missing parts supplied by reference TRBV14 and TRBJ2-1, is EAGVTQFPSHSVIEKGQTVTLRCDPISGHDNLYWYRRVMGKEIKFLLHFVKESKQDESGMPNNRFLAERTGGTYSTLKVQPAELEDSGVYFCASSPRGSNEQFFGPGTRLTVL.

This rearrangement joins TRBV20-1 to TRBJ2-7, with 8 bases matching TRBD2. The trim removed 0 bases at V and 2 bases at J, leaving 6 bases unmatched. In germline, CDR1 is DFQATT, CDR2 SNEGSKA (reference sequence). The CDR3 contains 15 residues. The CDR3 region is CSARDYSGSTYEQYF. CDR3 bases: TGCAGTGCTAGAGATTACAGCGGGAGCACCTACGAGCAGTACTTC.

In this sample, this clonotype turned up once. The chain employs TRBV2 and TRBJ2-7, with 7 bases lining up with TRBD1. The germline V gene encodes CDR1 SNHLY and CDR2 FYNNEI. This CDR3 is built from 13 residues. V dropped 7 bases and J dropped 5; count of bases not matched to a gene: 8. CDR3 protein: CASTPGGGHEQYF. The CDR3 nucleotides are TGTGCCAGCACTCCAGGGGGTGGACACGAGCAGTACTTC.

The V gene is TRBV7-6, the J gene TRBJ1-5, with a tentative D call TRBD1 (5 bases). This CDR3 has 16 residues. Trimming pared 1 base from V and 7 bases from J, leaving 17 bases between. Germline CDR1 SGHVS, CDR2 FNYEAQ. The CDR3 here is CASSLGLSGGGQPQHF. The CDR3, as DNA: TGTGCCAGCAGCTTAGGTTTGAGCGGGGGAGGACAGCCCCAGCATTTT.

This clonotype was picked up many times. The chain links TRBV20-1 to TRBJ2-3, with D hard to call. The CDR3 extends over 14 amino acids. The V and J ends lost 5 bases and 2 bases respectively, with 14 bases between them. CDR1 and CDR2 (germline): DFQATT, SNEGSKA (reference sequence). Here the CDR3 DNA reads TGCAGTGCTTTCGCTAGGATTTCCACAGATACGCAGTATTTT. This codes for CSAFARISTDTQYF.

Points on this clonotype: Its ends do not fully match the called genes, so a read error is possible. V and J are TRBV24-1 and TRBJ2-7; D is unclear. The CDR3 has 21 amino acids. Germline loops: CDR1 KGHDR, CDR2 SFDVKD. The CDR3 bases are TGTGCCAGCAGTGATCTTTACAGCGTTGTGGGCCACCCCCCTAGGGACTACGAGCAGTACTTC. Amino acids: CASSDLYSVVGHPPRDYEQYF.

The chain has TRBV29-1 and TRBJ1-2; perhaps TRBD1 as D (5 bases). Trimming shortened V by 7 bases and J by 4 bases, and 13 bases separated the two germline ends. The CDR3 loop spans 12 amino acids. In germline, CDR1 is SQVTM, CDR2 ANQGSEA. Here the CDR3 reads CSDDRGIYGYTF. Written as DNA, the CDR3 is TGCAGCGACGATAGGGGTATCTATGGCTACACCTTC.

V usage is TRBV20-1 and J usage is TRBJ2-7; 7 nucleotides agree with TRBD1. V shed 2 bases and J 2 bases; nucleotides not matched to a gene: 6. Germline loops: CDR1 DFQATT, CDR2 SNEGSKA (reference sequence). The CDR3 is 14 amino acids. The CDR3 nucleotides are TGCAGTGCTAGATCCGGGACAGCCACCTACGAGCAGTACTTC. Translating gives CSARSGTATYEQYF.

This clonotype has a handful of counts. J is TRBJ1-1 and V is TRBV2; D perhaps matches TRBD1 (6 bases). Trimming cost V 0 bases and J 2 bases, with 10 bases left between them. Germline V gene data show CDR1 as SNHLY and CDR2 as FYNNEI. The CDR3 contains 15 residues. The CDR3 loop is CASSEADSGNTEAFF. CDR3 bases: TGTGCCAGCAGTGAAGCGGACAGCGGTAACACTGAAGCTTTCTTT.

The chain recombines TRBV2 with TRBJ1-1; 10 positions agree with TRBD1. The V segment lost 5 bases and the J segment 10 bases; nucleotides outside the gene matches: 19. The CDR3 is 17 amino acids. CDR1 is SNHLY and CDR2 is FYNNEI in the germline V gene. CDR3 in DNA: TGTGCCAGCAGTTTTGGACCGAAGACAGGGGGCGGGAAGGGAGCTTTCTTT. Its protein product is CASSFGPKTGGGKGAFF.

The CDR3 loop is CSARFRGTGKETQYF. In DNA form, the CDR3 reads TGCAGTGCTAGGTTCCGTGGGACAGGGAAAGAGACCCAGTACTTC. The gene calls are TRBV20-1 and TRBJ2-5; 9 bases match TRBD1. Trimming removed 3 bases from V and 3 bases from J; junction bases left unmatched: 8. Germline V lookup: CDR1 DFQATT, CDR2 SNEGSKA (reference sequence). This CDR3 spans 15 amino acids.

The rearrangement joins TRBV7-9 to TRBJ2-1; D is perhaps TRBD2 (5 bases). CDR1 SEHNR and CDR2 FQNEAQ come from the germline V gene (reference sequence). Trimming cost V 6 bases and J 2 bases, with 11 bases left between them. CDR3 length: 14 amino acids. In DNA form, the CDR3 reads TGTGCCAGCAGTTTGAGCGGAGCCTACAATGAGCAGTTCTTC. Encoded protein: CASSLSGAYNEQFF.

This chain joins TRBV7-9 and TRBJ2-1, with 9 bases that match TRBD2. The CDR3 totals 17 residues. Trimming took 3 bases from V and 4 from J; bases not matched to a gene: 10. Germline V gene sequence: CDR1 SEHNR, CDR2 FQNEAQ (reference sequence). The CDR3 loop is CASSFVSGRSSYNEQFF. The CDR3 nucleotides read TGTGCCAGCAGCTTCGTTAGCGGGAGAAGTTCATACAATGAGCAGTTCTTC.

The chain carries TRBV20-1 and TRBJ2-7, with D possibly matching TRBD1 (7 bases). The germline CDR1 and CDR2 sequences are DFQATT and SNEGSKA (reference sequence). The CDR3 extends over 18 amino acids. V was pared by 6 bases and J by 4 bases, with 31 bases between. The CDR3 spells CSAPKGTEGLGGFYEQYF. The CDR3 DNA sequence: TGCAGTGCCCCAAAAGGGACAGAGGGCCTAGGGGGGTTTTACGAGCAGTACTTC.

V is TRBV20-1 and J is TRBJ1-2; D is possibly TRBD1 (6 bases). The V gene's germline CDR1 is DFQATT and CDR2 SNEGSKA (reference sequence). V was trimmed by 5 bases and J by 8 bases, leaving 15 bases between them. The CDR3 length is 12 residues. Here the CDR3 reads CSAYSTGLGYTF. The CDR3 coding sequence is TGCAGTGCTTACTCGACAGGCCTGGGCTACACCTTC.

V usage is TRBV9 and J usage is TRBJ2-1, with TRBD2 matching 10 bases. The CDR3 is 17 residues long. Germline-derived CDR1 and CDR2 are SGDLS and YYNGEE. Losses at the gene ends were 6 bases for V and 2 bases for J; bases not matched to a gene: 11. The CDR3 nucleotides read TGTGCCAGCAACCCTAGCGGGGGCCTACCCGCCTACAATGAGCAGTTCTTC. It encodes CASNPSGGLPAYNEQFF.

The chain carries TRBV12-3 or TRBV12-4 and TRBJ2-5; 11 bases fit TRBD2. This CDR3 is built from 15 residues. With 4 bases clipped from V and 5 bases from J, the junction kept 6 bases outside the gene matches. CDR3 loop: CASSSWTSGRETQYF. As DNA, the CDR3 is TGTGCCAGCAGTTCCTGGACTAGCGGGCGGGAGACCCAGTACTTC.

J is TRBJ2-2 and V is TRBV20-1; TRBD2 aligns across 8 bases. Germline V CDR1 and CDR2: DFQATT, SNEGSKA (reference sequence). Trimming took 3 bases from V and 4 from J; bases not matched to a gene: 4. The CDR3 contains 14 residues. CDR3: CSASPGRATGELFF. In DNA form, the CDR3 reads TGCAGTGCTAGCCCCGGGAGGGCCACCGGGGAGCTGTTTTTT.

This clonotype was found many times. The chain carries TRBV4-1 and TRBJ2-7; 12 bases agree with TRBD2. CDR1 is MGHRA, CDR2 YSYEKL, per germline. The CDR3 is 15 amino acids. Trimming at V came to 4 bases and at J to 1 base, leaving 2 bases not matched to a gene. This CDR3 reads CASSRGLAGSYEQYF. The DNA for the CDR3 is TGCGCCAGCAGCCGGGGACTAGCGGGTTCCTACGAGCAGTACTTC.

This clonotype was detected once. The V call is TRBV7-9, the J call TRBJ2-3; the D gene is possibly TRBD2 (6 bases). Germline-derived CDR1 and CDR2 are SEHNR and FQNEAQ (reference sequence). Trimming removed 4 bases from V and 0 bases from J, with 14 bases in between. The CDR3 runs to 16 residues. The CDR3 here is CASSSRDLPSTDTQYF. The CDR3 coding sequence is TGTGCCAGCAGCTCGCGGGACTTGCCTAGCACAGATACGCAGTATTTT. Full variable domain (outside the CDR3, taken from reference TRBV7-9 and TRBJ2-3): DTGVSQNPRHKITKRGQNVTFRCDPISEHNRLYWYRQTLGQGPEFLTYFQNEAQLEKSRLLSDRFSAERPKGSFSTLEIQRTEQGDSAMYLCASSSRDLPSTDTQYFGPGTRLTVL.